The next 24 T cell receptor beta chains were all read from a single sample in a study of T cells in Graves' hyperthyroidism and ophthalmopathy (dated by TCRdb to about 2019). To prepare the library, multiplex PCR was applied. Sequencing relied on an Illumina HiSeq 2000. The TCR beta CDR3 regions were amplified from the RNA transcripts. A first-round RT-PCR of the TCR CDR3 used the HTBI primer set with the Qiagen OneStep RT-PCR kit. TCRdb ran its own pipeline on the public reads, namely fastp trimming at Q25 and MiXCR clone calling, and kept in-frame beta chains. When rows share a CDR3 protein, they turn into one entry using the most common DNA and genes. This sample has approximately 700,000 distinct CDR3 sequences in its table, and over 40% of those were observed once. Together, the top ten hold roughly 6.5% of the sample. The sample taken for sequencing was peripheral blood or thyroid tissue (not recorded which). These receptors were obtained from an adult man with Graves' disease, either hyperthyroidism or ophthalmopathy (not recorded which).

CDR3 region: CASTGTGTAYNSPLHF. Here the CDR3 DNA reads TGTGCCAGTACCGGGACAGGGACGGCATATAATTCACCCCTCCACTTT. This chain uses TRBV19 with TRBJ1-6, with 9 bases identical to TRBD1. CDR1 LNHDA and CDR2 SQIVND come from the germline V gene (reference sequence). The CDR3 totals 16 residues. With V trimmed by 7 bases and J by 4 bases, 8 bases remained unmatched. Variable domain in full (rest from reference TRBV19 and TRBJ1-6): DGGITQSPKYLFRKEGQNVTLSCEQNLNHDAMYWYRQDPGQGLRLIYYSQIVNDFQKGDIAEGYSVSREKKESFPLTVTSAQKNPTAFYLCASTGTGTAYNSPLHFGNGTRLTVT.

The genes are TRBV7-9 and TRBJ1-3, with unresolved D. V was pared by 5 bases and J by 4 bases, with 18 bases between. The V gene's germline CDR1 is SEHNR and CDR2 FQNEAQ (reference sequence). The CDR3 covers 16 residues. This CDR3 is CASSAKERTNGNTIYF. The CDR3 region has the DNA TGTGCCAGCAGCGCTAAGGAACGGACTAACGGAAACACCATATATTTT.

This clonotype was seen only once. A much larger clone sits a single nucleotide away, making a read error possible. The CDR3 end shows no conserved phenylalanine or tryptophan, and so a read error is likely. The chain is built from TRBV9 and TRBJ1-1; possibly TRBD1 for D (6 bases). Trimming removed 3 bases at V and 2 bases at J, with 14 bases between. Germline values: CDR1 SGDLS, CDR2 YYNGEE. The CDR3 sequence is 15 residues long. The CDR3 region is CASSGNRDKNTEAFL. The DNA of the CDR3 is TGTGCCAGCAGCGGTAACCGGGACAAAAACACTGAAGCTTTCTTA.

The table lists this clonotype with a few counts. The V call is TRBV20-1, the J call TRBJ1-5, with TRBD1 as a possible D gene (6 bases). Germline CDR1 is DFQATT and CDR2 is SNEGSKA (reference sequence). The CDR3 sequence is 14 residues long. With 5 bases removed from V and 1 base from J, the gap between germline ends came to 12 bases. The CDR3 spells CSAQEGVSNQPQHF. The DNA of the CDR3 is TGCAGTGCTCAGGAGGGGGTGAGCAATCAGCCCCAGCATTTT.

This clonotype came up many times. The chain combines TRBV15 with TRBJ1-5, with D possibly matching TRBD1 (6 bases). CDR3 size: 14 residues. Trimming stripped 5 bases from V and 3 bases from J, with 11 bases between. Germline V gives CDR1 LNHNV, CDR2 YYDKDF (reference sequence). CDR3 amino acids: CATSSGHFNQPQHF. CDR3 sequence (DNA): TGTGCCACCAGCTCGGGACACTTCAATCAGCCCCAGCATTTT.

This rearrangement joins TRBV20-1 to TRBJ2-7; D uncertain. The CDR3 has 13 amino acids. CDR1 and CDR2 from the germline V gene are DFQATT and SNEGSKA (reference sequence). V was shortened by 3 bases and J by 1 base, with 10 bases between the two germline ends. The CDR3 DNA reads TGCAGTGCTAGTTTGATCGCGTCCTACGAGCAGTACTTC. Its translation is CSASLIASYEQYF.

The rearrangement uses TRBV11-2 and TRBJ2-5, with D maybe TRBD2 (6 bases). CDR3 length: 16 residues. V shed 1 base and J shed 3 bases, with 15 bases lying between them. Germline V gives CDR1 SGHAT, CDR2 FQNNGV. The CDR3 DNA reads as TGTGCCAGCAGCTTAGTTCCGCGGGGAATTAAAGAGACCCAGTACTTC. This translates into CASSLVPRGIKETQYF.

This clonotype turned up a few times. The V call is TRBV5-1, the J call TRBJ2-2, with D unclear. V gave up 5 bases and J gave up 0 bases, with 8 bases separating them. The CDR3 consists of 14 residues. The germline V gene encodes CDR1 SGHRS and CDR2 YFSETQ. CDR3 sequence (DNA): TGCGCCAGCAGGTCCCAGACGAACACCGGGGAGCTGTTTTTT. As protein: CASRSQTNTGELFF.

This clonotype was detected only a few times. The CDR3 is CASGTPQSGGDYEQYF. CDR3 nucleotides: TGTGCCAGCGGGACACCTCAAAGCGGGGGGGACTACGAGCAGTACTTC. J is TRBJ2-7 and V is TRBV7-6, with 10 bases fitting TRBD2. CDR1 is SGHVS and CDR2 is FNYEAQ in the germline V gene. The CDR3 extends over 16 amino acids. The trim removed 8 bases at V and 3 bases at J, leaving 13 bases unmatched.

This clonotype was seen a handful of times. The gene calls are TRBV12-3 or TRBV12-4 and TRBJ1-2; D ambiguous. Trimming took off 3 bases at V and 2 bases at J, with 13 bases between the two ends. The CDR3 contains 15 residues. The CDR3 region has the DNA TGTGCCAGCAGTTTGTCTCCGCGGTTAAACTATGGCTACACCTTC. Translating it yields CASSLSPRLNYGYTF.

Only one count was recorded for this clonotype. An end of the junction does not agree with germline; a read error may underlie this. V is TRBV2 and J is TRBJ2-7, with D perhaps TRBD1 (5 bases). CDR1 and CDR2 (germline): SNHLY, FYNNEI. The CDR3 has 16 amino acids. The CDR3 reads CTSSEVGAAQSYEQYF. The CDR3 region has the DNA TGTACCAGCAGTGAGGTAGGGGCAGCCCAATCCTACGAGCAGTACTTC.

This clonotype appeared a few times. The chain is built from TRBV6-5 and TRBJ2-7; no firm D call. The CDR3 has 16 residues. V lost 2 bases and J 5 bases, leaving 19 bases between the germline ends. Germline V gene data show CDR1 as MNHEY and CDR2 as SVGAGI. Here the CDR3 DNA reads TGTGCCAGCAGTTACGGCGGTGTCGGCCGTCGGGACGAGCAGTACTTC. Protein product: CASSYGGVGRRDEQYF.

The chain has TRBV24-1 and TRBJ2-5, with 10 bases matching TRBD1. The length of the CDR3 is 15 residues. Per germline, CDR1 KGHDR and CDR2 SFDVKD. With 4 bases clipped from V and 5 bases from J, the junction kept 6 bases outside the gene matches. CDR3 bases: TGTGCCACCAGTGAGAGACAGGGGGCAATTGAGACCCAGTACTTC. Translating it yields CATSERQGAIETQYF.

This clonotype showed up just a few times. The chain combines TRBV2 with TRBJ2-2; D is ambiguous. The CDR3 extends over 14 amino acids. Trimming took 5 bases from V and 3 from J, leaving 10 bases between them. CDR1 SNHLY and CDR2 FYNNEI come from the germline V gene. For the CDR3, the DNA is TGTGCCAGCAGTTACGATAGGTACACCGGGGAGCTGTTTTTT. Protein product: CASSYDRYTGELFF.

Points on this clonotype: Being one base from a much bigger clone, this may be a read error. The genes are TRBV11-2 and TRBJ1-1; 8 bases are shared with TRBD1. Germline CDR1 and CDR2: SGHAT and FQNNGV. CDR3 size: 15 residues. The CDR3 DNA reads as TGTGCCAGCAACTTAGATGTCAGGGGGCTAACTGAAGCTTTCTTT. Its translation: CASNLDVRGLTEAFF.

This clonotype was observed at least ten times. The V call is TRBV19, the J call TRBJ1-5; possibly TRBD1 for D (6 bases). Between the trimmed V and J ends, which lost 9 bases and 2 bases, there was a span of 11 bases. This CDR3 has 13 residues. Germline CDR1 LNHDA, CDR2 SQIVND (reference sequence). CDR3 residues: CASRNRGNQPQHF. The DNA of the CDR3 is TGTGCCAGCAGAAACAGGGGCAATCAGCCCCAGCATTTT.

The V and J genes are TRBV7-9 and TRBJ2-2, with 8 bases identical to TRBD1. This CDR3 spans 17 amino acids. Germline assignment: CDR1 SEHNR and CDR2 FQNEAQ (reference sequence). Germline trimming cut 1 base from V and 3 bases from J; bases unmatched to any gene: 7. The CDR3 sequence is CASSLVGGQVHTGELFF. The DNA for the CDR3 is TGTGCCAGCAGCTTAGTCGGGGGACAGGTTCACACCGGGGAGCTGTTTTTT.

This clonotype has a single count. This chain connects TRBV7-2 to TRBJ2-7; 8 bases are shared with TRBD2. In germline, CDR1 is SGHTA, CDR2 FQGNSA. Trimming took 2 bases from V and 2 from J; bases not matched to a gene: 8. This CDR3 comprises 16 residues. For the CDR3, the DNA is TGTGCCAGCAGCTTAAGCGGGGGAGGGGATCCCTACGAGCAGTACTTC. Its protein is CASSLSGGGDPYEQYF. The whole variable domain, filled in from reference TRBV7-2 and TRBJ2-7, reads GAGVSQSPSNKVTEKGKDVELRCDPISGHTALYWYRQSLGQGLEFLIYFQGNSAPDKSGLPSDRFSAERTGGSVSTLTIQRTQQEDSAVYLCASSLSGGGDPYEQYFGPGTRLTVT.

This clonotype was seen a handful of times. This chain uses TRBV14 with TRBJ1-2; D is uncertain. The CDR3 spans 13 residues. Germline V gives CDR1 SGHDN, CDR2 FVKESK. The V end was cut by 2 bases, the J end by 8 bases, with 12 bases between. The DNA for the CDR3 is TGTGCCAGCAGCCAACATGGGATTCCCGGCTACACCTTC. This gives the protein CASSQHGIPGYTF.

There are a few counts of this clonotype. Here the CDR3 reads CASKQGGIQPQHF. The DNA for the CDR3 is TGTGCCAGCAAGCAGGGTGGGATTCAGCCCCAGCATTTT. This chain joins TRBV12-3 or TRBV12-4 and TRBJ1-5; TRBD1 might be the D (5 bases). Trimming removed 7 bases at V and 6 bases at J, with 13 bases between. The CDR3 sequence is 13 residues long.

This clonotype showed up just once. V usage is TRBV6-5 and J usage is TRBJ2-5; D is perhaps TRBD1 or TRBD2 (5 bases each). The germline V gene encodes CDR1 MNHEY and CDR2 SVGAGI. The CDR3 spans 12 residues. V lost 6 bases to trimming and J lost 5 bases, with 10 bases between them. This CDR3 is CASRGVAETQYF. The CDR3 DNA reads TGTGCCAGCAGGGGGGTCGCCGAGACCCAGTACTTC.

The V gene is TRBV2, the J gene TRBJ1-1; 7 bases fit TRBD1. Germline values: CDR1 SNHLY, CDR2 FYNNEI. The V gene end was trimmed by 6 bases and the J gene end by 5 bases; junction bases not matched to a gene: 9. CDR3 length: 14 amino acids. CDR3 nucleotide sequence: TGTGCCAGCAGCGTAGACAGGGACGGTACTGAAGCTTTCTTT. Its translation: CASSVDRDGTEAFF.

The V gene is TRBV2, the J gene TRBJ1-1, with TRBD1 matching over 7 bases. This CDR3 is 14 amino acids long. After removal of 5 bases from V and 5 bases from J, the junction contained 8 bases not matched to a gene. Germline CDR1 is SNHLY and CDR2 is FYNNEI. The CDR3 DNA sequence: TGTGCCAGCAGTCGACAGGGTCGTCGGACTGAAGCTTTCTTT. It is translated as CASSRQGRRTEAFF. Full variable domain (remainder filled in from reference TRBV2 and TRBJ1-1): EPEVTQTPSHQVTQMGQEVILRCVPISNHLYFYWYRQILGQKVEFLVSFYNNEISEKSEIFDDQFSVERPDGSNFTLKIRSTKLEDSAMYFCASSRQGRRTEAFFGQGTRLTVV.

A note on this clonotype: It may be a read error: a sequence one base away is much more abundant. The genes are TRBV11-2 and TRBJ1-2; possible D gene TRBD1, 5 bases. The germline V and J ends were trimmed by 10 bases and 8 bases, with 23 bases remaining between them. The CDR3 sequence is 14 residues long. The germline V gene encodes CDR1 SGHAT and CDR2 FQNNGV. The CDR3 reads CAISYGLEGEGYTF. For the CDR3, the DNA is TGTGCCATCAGTTACGGGCTGGAAGGGGAAGGCTACACCTTC.